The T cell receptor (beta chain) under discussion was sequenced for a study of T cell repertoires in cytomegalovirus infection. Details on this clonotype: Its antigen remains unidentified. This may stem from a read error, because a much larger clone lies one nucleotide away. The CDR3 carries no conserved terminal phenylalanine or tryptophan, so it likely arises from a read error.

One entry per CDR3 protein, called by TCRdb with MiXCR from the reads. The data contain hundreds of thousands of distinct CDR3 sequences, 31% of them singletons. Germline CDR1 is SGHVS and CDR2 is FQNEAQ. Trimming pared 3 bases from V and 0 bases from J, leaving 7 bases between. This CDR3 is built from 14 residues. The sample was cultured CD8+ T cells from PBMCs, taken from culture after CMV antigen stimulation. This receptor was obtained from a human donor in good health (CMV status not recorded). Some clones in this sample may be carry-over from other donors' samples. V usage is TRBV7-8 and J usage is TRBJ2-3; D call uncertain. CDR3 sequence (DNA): TGTGCCAGCAGCTTCCAGTCTAGCACAGATACGCAGTATCTT. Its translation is CASSFQSSTDTQYL.